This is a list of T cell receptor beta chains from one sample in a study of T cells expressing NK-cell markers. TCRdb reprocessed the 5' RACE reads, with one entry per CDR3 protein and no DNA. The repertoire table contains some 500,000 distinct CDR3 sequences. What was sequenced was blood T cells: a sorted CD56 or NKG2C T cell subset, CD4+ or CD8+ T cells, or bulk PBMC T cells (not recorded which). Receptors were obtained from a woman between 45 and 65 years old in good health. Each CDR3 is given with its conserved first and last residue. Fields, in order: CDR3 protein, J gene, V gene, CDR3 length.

cdr3_aa: CASSQDQGLGTDTQYF; j_call: TRBJ2-3; v_call: TRBV14; cdr3_length: 16
cdr3_aa: CASSLRRESSYEQYF; j_call: TRBJ2-7; v_call: TRBV11-1; cdr3_length: 15
cdr3_aa: CASSGSRSWGSDLYGYTF; j_call: TRBJ1-2; v_call: TRBV6-1; cdr3_length: 18
cdr3_aa: CSVEAGGPNEQFF; j_call: TRBJ2-1; v_call: TRBV29-1; cdr3_length: 13
cdr3_aa: CSARGPGQNNEKLFF; j_call: TRBJ1-4; v_call: TRBV20-1; cdr3_length: 15
cdr3_aa: CASSIERSGANVLTF; j_call: TRBJ2-6; v_call: TRBV19; cdr3_length: 15
cdr3_aa: CASSLSIYTDTQYF; j_call: TRBJ2-3; v_call: TRBV27; cdr3_length: 14
cdr3_aa: CAIRDFSTDTQYF; j_call: TRBJ2-3; v_call: TRBV10-3; cdr3_length: 13
cdr3_aa: CASSAITGGSYNEQFF; j_call: TRBJ2-1; v_call: TRBV6-4; cdr3_length: 16
cdr3_aa: CASSTLAGSGDTQYF; j_call: TRBJ2-3; v_call: TRBV5-1; cdr3_length: 15
cdr3_aa: CASSPQGIPREKLFF; j_call: TRBJ1-4; v_call: TRBV18; cdr3_length: 15
cdr3_aa: CASSLSPGLDQPQHF; j_call: TRBJ1-5; v_call: TRBV5-1; cdr3_length: 15
cdr3_aa: CSAHTTTSGPMGGELFF; j_call: TRBJ2-2; v_call: TRBV20-1; cdr3_length: 17
cdr3_aa: CASLEGAGEQFF; j_call: TRBJ2-1; v_call: TRBV12-3/TRBV12-4; cdr3_length: 12
cdr3_aa: CASRKQGATETQYF; j_call: TRBJ2-5; v_call: TRBV4-1; cdr3_length: 14
cdr3_aa: CATSRSDSNEKLFF; j_call: TRBJ1-4; v_call: TRBV15; cdr3_length: 14
cdr3_aa: CASSQVSTGVYGYTF; j_call: TRBJ1-2; v_call: TRBV4-1; cdr3_length: 15
cdr3_aa: CSADPGDEKLFF; j_call: TRBJ1-4; v_call: TRBV20-1; cdr3_length: 12
cdr3_aa: CASSPGRSGTSGRANNEQFF; j_call: TRBJ2-1; v_call: TRBV18; cdr3_length: 20
cdr3_aa: CSARVRPGLAGGRLQYF; j_call: TRBJ2-3; v_call: TRBV20-1; cdr3_length: 17
cdr3_aa: CASSLGSKAEKLFF; j_call: TRBJ1-4; v_call: TRBV7-9; cdr3_length: 14
cdr3_aa: CASIGQGGQETQYF; j_call: TRBJ2-5; v_call: TRBV10-2; cdr3_length: 14
cdr3_aa: CASGKTGTSVEQYF; j_call: TRBJ2-7; v_call: TRBV12-5; cdr3_length: 14